The 21 T cell receptor beta chains listed next were all sequenced from one sample in a study of blood T cell repertoires in COVID-19. Generated by immunoSEQ multiplex PCR, the TCRdb table keeps only in-frame clones and is missing some. The sample holds about 270,000 clones, just under 90% seen once. The sequencing input was PBMCs or T cells enriched from blood (not recorded which). These receptors originate from a woman aged 25-40 years with acute COVID-19.

The chain combines TRBV6-6 with TRBJ1-1; maybe TRBD1 (6 bases). This CDR3 comprises 15 residues. V dropped 6 bases and J dropped 1 base, with 15 bases sitting between them. The germline V gene encodes CDR1 MNHNY and CDR2 SVGAGI (reference sequence). The CDR3 is CASRTHRVGNTEAFF. CDR3 sequence (DNA): TGTGCCAGCAGGACCCACAGGGTGGGGAACACTGAAGCTTTCTTT.

This chain joins TRBV24-1 and TRBJ1-2; D ambiguous. The CDR3 contains 14 residues. The V gene lost 0 bases and the J gene lost 4 bases, with 8 bases spanning the gap. The germline gives CDR1 KGHDR, CDR2 SFDVKD. The CDR3 spells CATSDLGRTYGYTF. The DNA of the CDR3 is TGTGCCACCAGTGATTTGGGGCGAACCTATGGCTACACCTTC.

The chain carries TRBV19 and TRBJ1-5; no reliable D call. The CDR3 spans 15 residues. V was cut by 4 bases and J by 0 bases, with 10 bases left in between. The germline V gene has CDR1 LNHDA and CDR2 SQIVND (reference sequence). Here the CDR3 reads CASSTNTDSNQPQHF. The CDR3, as DNA: TGTGCCAGTAGTACCAACACAGATAGCAATCAGCCCCAGCATTTT.

The chain joins TRBV5-1 to TRBJ1-3; D remains unclear. The CDR3 is 15 amino acids. Trimming took off 0 bases at V and 3 bases at J, with 10 bases between the two ends. Germline assignment: CDR1 SGHRS and CDR2 YFSETQ. CDR3 bases: TGCGCCAGCAGCTTGGACCAGTCGTATGGAAACACCATATATTTT. Its protein is CASSLDQSYGNTIYF.

CDR3 bases: TGCGCCAGCAGCTTAATACAGGGGGGCCAAGAGACCCAGTACTTC. This encodes CASSLIQGGQETQYF. The J gene is TRBJ2-5, the V gene TRBV5-1; 8 nucleotides line up with TRBD1. The CDR3 is 15 amino acids. V lost 2 bases, J lost 1 base, and 4 bases stayed unmatched. Germline V CDR1 and CDR2: SGHRS, YFSETQ.

J is TRBJ2-3 and V is TRBV18; a weak D match, TRBD2 (5 bases). Germline V gene lookup returns CDR1 KGHSH and CDR2 LQKENI. The V and J ends lost 0 bases and 3 bases respectively, with 10 bases between them. This CDR3 comprises 15 residues. The CDR3 nucleotides read TGTGCCAGCTCACCACCGTGGGAGAGAACAGATACGCAGTATTTT. Translation gives CASSPPWERTDTQYF.

This CDR3 is CASSSEEFDEKLFF. DNA for the CDR3: TGTGCCAGCAGCTCCGAGGAGTTCGATGAAAAACTGTTTTTT. The chain carries TRBV7-2 and TRBJ1-4; D unresolved. This CDR3 is 14 amino acids long. V was pared by 4 bases and J by 6 bases, with 12 bases between. Germline V lookup: CDR1 SGHTA, CDR2 FQGNSA.

This clone was picked up one time. The V and J genes are TRBV28 and TRBJ1-1; 7 bases line up with TRBD1. The V gene end was trimmed by 7 bases and the J gene end by 1 base; junction bases not matched to a gene: 6. CDR1 and CDR2 (germline): MDHEN, SYDVKM. The CDR3 has 14 residues. The CDR3 coding sequence is TGTGCCAGCATCTCGGCAGGGGGGAACACTGAAGCTTTCTTT. Translation: CASISAGGNTEAFF.

The V and J genes are TRBV5-4 and TRBJ2-5, with D perhaps TRBD2 (6 bases). Germline V gene data show CDR1 as SGHNT and CDR2 as YYREEE (reference sequence). This CDR3 contains 16 residues. V was pared by 4 bases and J by 5 bases, with 21 bases between. In DNA, the CDR3 is TGTGCCAGCAGCCTCTCACAGCGGTCGGGGAGGGAGACCCAGTACTTC. Protein: CASSLSQRSGRETQYF. The full variable domain, with the rest looked up from reference TRBV5-4 and TRBJ2-5, is ETGVTQSPTHLIKTRGQQVTLRCSSQSGHNTVSWYQQALGQGPQFIFQYYREEENGRGNFPPRFSGLQFPNYSSELNVNALELDDSALYLCASSLSQRSGRETQYFGPGTRLLVL.

The chain has TRBV7-3 and TRBJ2-5, with TRBD2 as a possible D gene (6 bases). V was clipped by 2 bases and J by 4 bases, with 8 bases between them. CDR1 is SGHTA and CDR2 is FQGTGA in the germline V gene. The CDR3 is 13 residues long. The CDR3 loop reads CASSLFSGETQYF. The CDR3 region has the DNA TGTGCCAGCAGCTTATTTAGCGGAGAGACCCAGTACTTC.

The chain recombines TRBV25-1 with TRBJ2-2; perhaps TRBD1 as D (5 bases). The V end lost 3 bases, the J end lost 2 bases, and 10 bases lay between the germline ends. From germline, CDR1 is MGHDK and CDR2 SYGVNS. This CDR3 comprises 15 residues. The CDR3 reads CASSEPGRNTGELFF. The CDR3 region has the DNA TGTGCCAGCAGTGAGCCAGGGCGTAACACCGGGGAGCTGTTTTTT.

The gene calls are TRBV29-1 and TRBJ2-5, with D possibly matching TRBD1 (5 bases). Trimming left V 7 bases short and J 4 bases short, with 19 bases between. This CDR3 contains 14 residues. Germline CDR1 is SQVTM and CDR2 is ANQGSEA. In DNA form, the CDR3 reads TGCAGCGCCACGGAACAGGTTGAAGGAGAGACCCAGTACTTC. Residues: CSATEQVEGETQYF. Drawing the rest from reference TRBV29-1 and TRBJ2-5, the complete variable domain is SAVISQKPSRDICQRGTSLTIQCQVDSQVTMMFWYRQQPGQSLTLIATANQGSEATYESGFVIDKFPISRPNLTFSTLTVSNMSPEDSSIYLCSATEQVEGETQYFGPGTRLLVL.

This clone was recorded once. The chain uses TRBV18 and TRBJ2-7; D is ambiguous. CDR3 length equals 14 residues. V dropped 3 bases and J dropped 2 bases, with 11 bases sitting between them. The germline V gene has CDR1 KGHSH and CDR2 LQKENI. The CDR3, as DNA: TGTGCCAGCTCACCCGCAGTTCCCCCCTACGAGCAGTACTTC. This sequence encodes CASSPAVPPYEQYF.

The chain's CDR3 is CASSEAPDRGIGSPLHF. The CDR3 coding sequence is TGTGCCAGCAGTGAAGCCCCAGACAGGGGAATCGGATCACCCCTCCACTTT. The V gene is TRBV2, the J gene TRBJ1-6; TRBD1 matches 8 bases. The CDR3 has 17 amino acids. The V gene end was trimmed by 0 bases and the J gene end by 10 bases; junction bases not matched to a gene: 11. The germline V gene has CDR1 SNHLY and CDR2 FYNNEI.

The rearrangement uses TRBV5-1 and TRBJ2-2; 7 bases fit TRBD2. The CDR3 loop spans 16 amino acids. V dropped 7 bases and J dropped 2; count of bases not matched to a gene: 11. Germline lookup yields CDR1 SGHRS and CDR2 YFSETQ. CDR3 in DNA: TGCGCCAGCGGACTCCTGAGCGGGGATAACACCGGGGAGCTGTTTTTT. As protein: CASGLLSGDNTGELFF. The full variable domain, its missing parts supplied by reference TRBV5-1 and TRBJ2-2, is KAGVTQTPRYLIKTRGQQVTLSCSPISGHRSVSWYQQTPGQGLQFLFEYFSETQRNKGNFPGRFSGRQFSNSRSEMNVSTLELGDSALYLCASGLLSGDNTGELFFGEGSRLTVL.

The V gene is TRBV11-2, the J gene TRBJ2-7, with D unclear. Germline loops: CDR1 SGHAT, CDR2 FQNNGV. There are 12 residues in the CDR3. The V and J ends lost 3 bases and 5 bases respectively, with 8 bases between them. Written as DNA, the CDR3 is TGTGCCAGCAGCTTGAGCCCCGACGAGCAGTACTTC. Residues: CASSLSPDEQYF. Looking up the rest from reference TRBV11-2 and TRBJ2-7 gives the full variable domain: EAGVAQSPRYKIIEKRQSVAFWCNPISGHATLYWYQQILGQGPKLLIQFQNNGVVDDSQLPKDRFSAERLKGVDSTLKIQPAKLEDSAVYLCASSLSPDEQYFGPGTRLTVT.

In nucleotides, the CDR3 is TGTGCCAGCAGTTTAGTACAGGGAAACACCATATATTTT. Translating gives CASSLVQGNTIYF. The chain links TRBV27 to TRBJ1-3; D is undetermined. This CDR3 spans 13 amino acids. Trimming pared 2 bases from V and 4 bases from J, leaving 6 bases between. Germline CDR1 and CDR2: MNHEY and SMNVEV (reference sequence).

The V gene is TRBV30, the J gene TRBJ2-3; TRBD2 is a possible D gene (6 bases). CDR1 GTSNPN and CDR2 SVGIG come from the germline V gene (reference sequence). V was trimmed by 2 bases and J by 2 bases, leaving 11 bases between them. The CDR3 is 14 residues long. CDR3 in DNA: TGTGCCTGGAGTCGAGTAGCGGTCACAGATACGCAGTATTTT. Its translation: CAWSRVAVTDTQYF.

CDR3 residues: CASSLYTGTTYNEQFF. DNA for the CDR3: TGTGCCAGCAGTTTGTATACCGGGACTACCTACAATGAGCAGTTCTTC. The V and J genes are TRBV6-2 or TRBV6-3 and TRBJ2-1; 7 bases are shared with TRBD2. CDR3 size: 16 residues. Losses at the gene ends were 4 bases for V and 2 bases for J; bases not matched to a gene: 8. Germline-derived CDR1 and CDR2 are MNHEY and SVGEGT.

This chain links TRBV11-3 with TRBJ2-2, with TRBD1 matching 9 bases. The CDR3 is 14 amino acids. Germline V gene lookup returns CDR1 SGHNT and CDR2 YENEEA. J gave up 5 bases and V 5 bases, and 3 bases lay outside the gene matches. This CDR3 reads CASSPGTGTGELFF. The CDR3 DNA reads TGTGCCAGCAGCCCCGGGACAGGGACCGGGGAGCTGTTTTTT.

The chain recombines TRBV2 with TRBJ2-2, with 7 nucleotides matching TRBD2. The CDR3 runs 15 residues. Losses at the gene ends were 0 bases for V and 4 bases for J; bases not matched to a gene: 2. Germline values: CDR1 SNHLY, CDR2 FYNNEI. The CDR3 bases are TGTGCCAGCAGTGAAGCGGGAGGGGTCACCGGGGAGCTGTTTTTT. Its translation is CASSEAGGVTGELFF.